This T cell receptor (beta chain) was recorded in a study of T-cell reconstitution after alpha-beta-depleted transplantation in children. Unique molecular identifiers were incorporated into the prepared TCRbeta library. Using its own MiXCR run on the PCR reads, TCRdb lists one record per CDR3 protein. This sample has about 500,000 distinct CDR3 sequences, with 30% to 35% found just once. This clonotype was counted only a few times. Germline V gene sequence: CDR1 GTSNPN, CDR2 SVGIG (reference sequence). Trimming stripped 3 bases from V and 5 bases from J, with 1 base between. The CDR3 extends over 10 amino acids.

The source material was PBMCs from the stem cell graft donor, sampled from the stem cell graft. This TCR came from a human donor who donated a stem cell graft to a child with aplastic anemia. The V gene is TRBV30, the J gene TRBJ2-2; D unclear. As DNA, the CDR3 is TGTGCCTGGAGAACCGGGGAGCTGTTTTTT. It yields the protein CAWRTGELFF.